This T cell receptor beta chain was recovered during a study of PD-1 blockade in classical Hodgkin lymphoma. Libraries were prepared by immunoSEQ multiplex PCR; TCRdb keeps only in-frame clonotypes and omits some of them. This table has tens of thousands of clones, 86% appearing once. This clone was detected only once. Following autologous stem cell transplantation, relapse occurred in every patient, and exposure to brentuximab vedotin varied. The sequenced sample was peripheral blood mononuclear cells (PBMCs), obtained at baseline. This sequence was found in a human donor with classical Hodgkin lymphoma.

The DNA for the CDR3 is TGTGCCAGCAGTAGACTGGCTAACTATGGCTACACCTTC. It is translated as CASSRLANYGYTF. The chain has TRBV6-5 and TRBJ1-2; unclear D gene. The V end lost 5 bases, the J end lost 0 bases, and 7 bases lay between the germline ends. The CDR3 sequence is 13 residues long. CDR1 and CDR2 from the germline V gene are MNHEY and SVGAGI.